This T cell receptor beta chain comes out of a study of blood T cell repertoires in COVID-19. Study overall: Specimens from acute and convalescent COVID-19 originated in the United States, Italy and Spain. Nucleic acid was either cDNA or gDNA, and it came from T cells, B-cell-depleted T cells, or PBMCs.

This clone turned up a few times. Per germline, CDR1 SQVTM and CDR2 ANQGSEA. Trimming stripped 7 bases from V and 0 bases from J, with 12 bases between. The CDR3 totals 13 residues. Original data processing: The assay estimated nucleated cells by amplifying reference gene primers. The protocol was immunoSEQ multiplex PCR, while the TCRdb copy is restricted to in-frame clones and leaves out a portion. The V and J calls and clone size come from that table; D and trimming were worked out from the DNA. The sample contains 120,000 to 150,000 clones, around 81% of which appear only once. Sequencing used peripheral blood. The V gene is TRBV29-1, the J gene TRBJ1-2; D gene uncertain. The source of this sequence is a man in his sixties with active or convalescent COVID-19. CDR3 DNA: TGCAGCGCGGACTCAGGTGCTAACTATGGCTACACCTTC. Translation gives CSADSGANYGYTF.